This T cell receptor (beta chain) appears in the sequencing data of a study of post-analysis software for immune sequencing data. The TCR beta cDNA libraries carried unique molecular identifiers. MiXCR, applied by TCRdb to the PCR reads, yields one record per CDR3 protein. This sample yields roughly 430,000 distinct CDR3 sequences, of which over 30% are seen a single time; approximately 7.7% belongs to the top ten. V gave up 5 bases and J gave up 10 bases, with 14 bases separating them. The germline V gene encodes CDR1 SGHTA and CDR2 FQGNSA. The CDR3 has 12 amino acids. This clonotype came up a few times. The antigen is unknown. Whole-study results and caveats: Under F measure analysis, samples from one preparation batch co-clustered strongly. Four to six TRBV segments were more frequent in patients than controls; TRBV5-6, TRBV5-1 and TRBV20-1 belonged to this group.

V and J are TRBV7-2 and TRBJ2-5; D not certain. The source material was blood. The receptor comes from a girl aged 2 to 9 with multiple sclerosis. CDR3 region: CASSITTPDQYF. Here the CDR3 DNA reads TGTGCCAGCAGCATAACTACCCCGGACCAGTACTTC.